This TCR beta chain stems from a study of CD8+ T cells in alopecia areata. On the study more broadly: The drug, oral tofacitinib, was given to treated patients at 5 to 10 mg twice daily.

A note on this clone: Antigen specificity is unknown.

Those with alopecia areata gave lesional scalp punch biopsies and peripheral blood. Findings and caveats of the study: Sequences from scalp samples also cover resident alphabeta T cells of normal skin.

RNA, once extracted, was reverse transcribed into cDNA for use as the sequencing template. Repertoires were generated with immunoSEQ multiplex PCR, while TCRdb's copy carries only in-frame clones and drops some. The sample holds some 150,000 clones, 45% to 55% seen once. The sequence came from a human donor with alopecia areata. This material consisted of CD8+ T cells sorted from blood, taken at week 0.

CDR3 sequence reads: CASSPRTKNTEAFF. The CDR3 bases are TGTGCCAGCAGCCCGCGGACGAAGAACACTGAAGCTTTCTTT. The chain has TRBV11-2 and TRBJ1-1; no clear D. Between the trimmed V and J ends, which lost 5 bases and 1 base, there was a span of 11 bases. Germline assignment: CDR1 SGHAT and CDR2 FQNNGV. The CDR3 loop spans 14 amino acids.